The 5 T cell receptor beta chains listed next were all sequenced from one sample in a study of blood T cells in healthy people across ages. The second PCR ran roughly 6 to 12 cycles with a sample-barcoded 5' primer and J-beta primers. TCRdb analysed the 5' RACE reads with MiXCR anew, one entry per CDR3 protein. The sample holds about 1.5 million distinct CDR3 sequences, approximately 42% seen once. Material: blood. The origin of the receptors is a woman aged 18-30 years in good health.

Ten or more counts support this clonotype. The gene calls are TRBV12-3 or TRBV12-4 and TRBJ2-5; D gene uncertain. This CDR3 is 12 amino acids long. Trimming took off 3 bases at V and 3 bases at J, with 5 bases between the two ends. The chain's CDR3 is CASSLIEETQYF. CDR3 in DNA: TGTGCCAGCAGTTTGATCGAAGAGACCCAGTACTTC.

CDR3 nucleotide sequence: TGCGCCAGCAGTCCCCGGGTAGGGGCGGGAGTGATAGATACGCAGTATTTT. Translation gives CASSPRVGAGVIDTQYF. The chain has TRBV4-3 and TRBJ2-3, with TRBD2 matching 7 bases. CDR3 length: 17 residues. Losses at the gene ends were 6 bases for V and 5 bases for J; bases not matched to a gene: 17. The V gene's germline CDR1 is LGHNA and CDR2 YSLEER.

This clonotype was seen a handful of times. The CDR3 is CASSVLAVTNNEQYF. CDR3 bases: TGTGCCAGCAGTGTTTTGGCAGTAACCAACAATGAGCAGTACTTC. The genes are TRBV6-4 and TRBJ2-5; no clear D. Trimming took off 4 bases at V and 11 bases at J, with 23 bases between the two ends. The CDR3 sequence is 15 residues long. Germline lookup yields CDR1 MRHNA and CDR2 SNTAGT.

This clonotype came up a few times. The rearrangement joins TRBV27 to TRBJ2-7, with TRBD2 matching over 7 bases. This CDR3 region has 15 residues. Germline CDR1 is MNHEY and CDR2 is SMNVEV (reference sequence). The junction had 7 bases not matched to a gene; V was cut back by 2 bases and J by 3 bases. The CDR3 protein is CASSLSGDSIYEQYF. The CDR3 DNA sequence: TGTGCCAGCAGTTTAAGCGGGGACTCGATCTACGAGCAGTACTTC.

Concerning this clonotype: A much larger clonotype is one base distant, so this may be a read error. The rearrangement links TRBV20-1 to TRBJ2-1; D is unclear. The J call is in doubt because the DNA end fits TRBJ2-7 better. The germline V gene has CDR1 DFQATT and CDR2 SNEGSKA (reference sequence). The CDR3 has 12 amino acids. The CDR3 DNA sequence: TGCAGTGCTAGTCACTCCTACAATGAGCAGTACTTC. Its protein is CSASHSYNEQYF.